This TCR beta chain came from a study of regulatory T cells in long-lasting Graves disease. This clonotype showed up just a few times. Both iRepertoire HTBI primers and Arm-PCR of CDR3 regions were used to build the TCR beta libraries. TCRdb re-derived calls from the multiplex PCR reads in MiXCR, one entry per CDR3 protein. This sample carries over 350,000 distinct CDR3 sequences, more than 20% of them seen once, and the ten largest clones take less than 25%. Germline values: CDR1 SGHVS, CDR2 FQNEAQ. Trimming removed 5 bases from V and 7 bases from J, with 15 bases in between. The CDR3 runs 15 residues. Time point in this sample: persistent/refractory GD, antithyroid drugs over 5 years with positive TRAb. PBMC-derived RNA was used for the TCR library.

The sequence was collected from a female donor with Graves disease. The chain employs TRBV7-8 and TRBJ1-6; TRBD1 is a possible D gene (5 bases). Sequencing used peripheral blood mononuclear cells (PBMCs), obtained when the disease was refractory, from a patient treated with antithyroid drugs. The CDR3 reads CASSPDSGFNSPLHF. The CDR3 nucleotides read TGTGCCAGCAGCCCAGACTCAGGGTTCAATTCACCCCTCCACTTT.